These 17 T cell receptor beta chains were all obtained from the same sample, sequenced in a study of PD-L1 blockade in urothelial cancer. Noted time point: pretreatment peripheral blood. Assay used: immunoSEQ multiplex PCR; TCRdb lists only in-frame clones, some missing. This sample yields more than 45,000 clones, of which 80% to 85% are seen a single time; roughly 1.7% belongs to the top ten. The specimen comprised PBMCs, sampled around atezolizumab (anti-PD-L1) treatment. Receptors were obtained from a man aged 45 to 65 with urothelial cancer.

This chain uses TRBV28 with TRBJ2-2; D not resolved. The V and J ends lost 0 bases and 1 base respectively, with 6 bases between them. Germline loops: CDR1 MDHEN, CDR2 SYDVKM. This CDR3 contains 15 residues. The CDR3: CASSLWAGNTGELFF. Here the CDR3 DNA reads TGTGCCAGCAGTTTATGGGCAGGGAACACCGGGGAGCTGTTTTTT.

The chain joins TRBV6-4 to TRBJ1-2, with D maybe TRBD1 (6 bases). The ends were cut back, 3 bases at V and 8 bases at J, with 16 bases in the middle. Germline V gives CDR1 MRHNA, CDR2 SNTAGT. CDR3 length: 14 residues. CDR3 nucleotide sequence: TGTGCCAGCAGTGAGGAGGGGGGGCGCGGCGGCTACACCTTC. Translation gives CASSEEGGRGGYTF.

The genes are TRBV30 and TRBJ1-2; tentative D call: TRBD1 (5 bases). Trimming stripped 5 bases from V and 1 base from J, with 14 bases between. CDR3 length equals 14 residues. The germline gives CDR1 GTSNPN, CDR2 SVGIG (reference sequence). In DNA form, the CDR3 reads TGTGCCTGGGGGTCTGGGGGACTTAACTATGGCTACACCTTC. It specifies CAWGSGGLNYGYTF.

This chain joins TRBV11-3 and TRBJ2-2; the match to TRBD1 covers 9 bases. The V gene end was trimmed by 5 bases and the J gene end by 1 base; junction bases not matched to a gene: 2. This CDR3 region has 15 residues. Germline values: CDR1 SGHNT, CDR2 YENEEA. CDR3: CASSTGQGNTGELFF. The DNA of the CDR3 is TGTGCCAGCAGCACGGGACAGGGGAACACCGGGGAGCTGTTTTTT.

This clone occurred once. The chain couples TRBV7-9 to TRBJ2-1, with 11 bases lining up with TRBD2. Trimming at V came to 7 bases and at J to 5 bases, leaving 10 bases not matched to a gene. In germline, CDR1 is SEHNR, CDR2 FQNEAQ (reference sequence). This CDR3 contains 16 residues. Here the CDR3 reads CASKSVAGGPNNEQFF. The CDR3 bases are TGTGCCAGCAAGTCGGTAGCGGGAGGGCCTAACAATGAGCAGTTCTTC.

Relative to its sample, this clone is medium-sized. V gene TRBV5-8 combines with J gene TRBJ2-1, with D possibly being TRBD2 (5 bases). In germline, CDR1 is SGHTS, CDR2 YDEGEE. CDR3 length: 15 amino acids. The V and J ends lost 2 bases and 0 bases respectively, with 9 bases between them. CDR3 nucleotides: TGTGCCAGCAGCTTAGCGGCAAGCTCCTACAATGAGCAGTTCTTC. Protein product: CASSLAASSYNEQFF.

V gene TRBV11-1 combines with J gene TRBJ2-2; 7 bases agree with TRBD1. Germline CDR1 reads SGHAT; CDR2 reads FQDESV (reference sequence). With V trimmed by 5 bases and J by 9 bases, 3 bases remained unmatched. The CDR3 extends over 12 amino acids. The chain's CDR3 is CASSLTGWELFF. CDR3 coding DNA: TGTGCCAGCAGCCTGACAGGGTGGGAGCTGTTTTTT.

The V and J genes are TRBV4-1 and TRBJ2-3; TRBD1 is a possible D gene (6 bases). Trimming took 8 bases from V and 7 from J, leaving 19 bases between them. CDR1 MGHRA and CDR2 YSYEKL come from the germline V gene. The CDR3 totals 14 residues. The CDR3 region has the DNA TGCGCCAGCCAGAGGGGGACCACGGGATATACGCAGTATTTT. Its translation: CASQRGTTGYTQYF.

The rearrangement links TRBV7-9 to TRBJ2-6; 9 bases agree with TRBD1. The germline V gene has CDR1 SEHNR and CDR2 FQNEAQ (reference sequence). Trimming cost V 3 bases and J 0 bases; bases outside gene matches: 3. The CDR3 is made up of 17 amino acids. In DNA form, the CDR3 reads TGTGCCAGCAGCTTGGGACAGGGAGCCTCTGGGGCCAACGTCCTGACTTTC. Amino acids: CASSLGQGASGANVLTF.

This sequence joins TRBV7-3 and TRBJ1-1, with 9 bases identical to TRBD1. The CDR3 loop spans 15 amino acids. J lost 1 base, V lost 6 bases, and 6 bases had no gene match. Germline V gene data show CDR1 as SGHTA and CDR2 as FQGTGA. CDR3 bases: TGTGCCAGCAGGATACAGGGGGCCCGGAACACTGAAGCTTTCTTT. Residues: CASRIQGARNTEAFF.

The table lists this clone with a count of one. The genes are TRBV5-1 and TRBJ2-1, with 8 bases identical to TRBD2. Germline CDR1 reads SGHRS; CDR2 reads YFSETQ. Losses at the gene ends were 0 bases for V and 9 bases for J; bases not matched to a gene: 8. The CDR3 length is 15 residues. CDR3 region: CASSLEASGSGEQFF. The CDR3 DNA follows: TGCGCCAGCAGCTTGGAAGCTAGCGGGTCGGGTGAGCAGTTCTTC.

The V gene is TRBV6-1, the J gene TRBJ2-5; D not certain. Germline values: CDR1 MNHNS, CDR2 SASEGT. This CDR3 comprises 14 residues. V was clipped by 1 base and J by 3 bases, with 9 bases between them. The CDR3 coding sequence is TGTGCCAGCAGTGAAGGTAACGAGGAAGAGACCCAGTACTTC. Its translation is CASSEGNEEETQYF.

The sample holds one count of this clone. V is TRBV7-6 and J is TRBJ2-1; D might be TRBD1 (5 bases). Germline assignment: CDR1 SGHVS and CDR2 FNYEAQ. The length of the CDR3 is 15 residues. V lost 4 bases, J lost 0 bases, and 10 bases lay in between. The chain's CDR3 is CASSSGFGSYNEQFF. CDR3 nucleotide sequence: TGTGCCAGCAGCTCAGGGTTCGGCTCCTACAATGAGCAGTTCTTC.

The chain joins TRBV27 to TRBJ2-7, with 11 bases fitting TRBD2. The CDR3 is made up of 17 amino acids. Germline V lookup: CDR1 MNHEY, CDR2 SMNVEV (reference sequence). Trimming cost V 5 bases and J 2 bases; bases outside gene matches: 11. Here the CDR3 DNA reads TGTGCCAGCAGTCCAAGCCGACTAGCGGGGATCACCTACGAGCAGTACTTC. It encodes CASSPSRLAGITYEQYF.

This clone has just a few counts. This rearrangement joins TRBV11-1 to TRBJ1-2; D ambiguous. The CDR3 is 12 residues long. Germline-derived CDR1 and CDR2 are SGHAT and FQDESV (reference sequence). The V end lost 1 base, the J end lost 6 bases, and 6 bases lay between the germline ends. In nucleotides, the CDR3 is TGTGCCAGCAGCTTAGGTCTCGATGGCTACACCTTC. The encoded protein is CASSLGLDGYTF.

This clone has just one count. The rearrangement links TRBV25-1 to TRBJ1-6; 8 bases line up with TRBD1. Germline CDR1 reads MGHDK; CDR2 reads SYGVNS. There are 14 residues in the CDR3. V gave up 7 bases and J gave up 6 bases; unmatched junction bases: 5. DNA for the CDR3: TGTGCCAGCAATAAGGGACAGGTTAATTCACCCCTCCACTTT. It encodes CASNKGQVNSPLHF.

The CDR3 DNA follows: TGTGCCAGTATCCCGTGGGGAGGGAACATTCAGTACTTC. It encodes CASIPWGGNIQYF. This chain connects TRBV19 to TRBJ2-4; 7 bases map to TRBD2. V shed 7 bases, J shed 7 bases, and the junction held 7 bases outside the gene matches. The germline V gene has CDR1 LNHDA and CDR2 SQIVND (reference sequence). The CDR3 consists of 13 residues.